Below are 21 T cell receptor beta chains sequenced from a single sample in a study of blood T cell repertoires in COVID-19. Method: immunoSEQ multiplex PCR; TCRdb's copy keeps in-frame clones and lacks some. The table includes some 220,000 clones, under 85% detected once. Material for sequencing was peripheral blood. The source of these receptors is a woman aged 25 to 39 with COVID-19, enrolled during active disease.

The V call is TRBV2, the J call TRBJ1-2; weak D call: TRBD1 (6 bases). This CDR3 region has 15 residues. With 1 base removed from V and 4 bases from J, the gap between germline ends came to 13 bases. Germline CDR1 and CDR2: SNHLY and FYNNEI. CDR3 DNA sequence: TGTGCCAGCAGTGAAGAGGGGGGGAGGGCCTATGGCTACACCTTC. Encoded protein: CASSEEGGRAYGYTF.

The chain has TRBV7-2 and TRBJ1-5; D is ambiguous. The germline V and J ends were trimmed by 5 bases and 8 bases, with 16 bases remaining between them. Germline CDR1 reads SGHTA; CDR2 reads FQGNSA. This CDR3 is 14 amino acids long. The CDR3 sequence: CASSLMGGQEPQHF. In nucleotides, the CDR3 is TGTGCCAGCAGCCTGATGGGTGGTCAGGAGCCCCAGCATTTT. The full variable domain, completed using reference TRBV7-2 and TRBJ1-5, is GAGVSQSPSNKVTEKGKDVELRCDPISGHTALYWYRQSLGQGLEFLIYFQGNSAPDKSGLPSDRFSAERTGGSVSTLTIQRTQQEDSAVYLCASSLMGGQEPQHFGDGTRLSIL.

The chain carries TRBV15 and TRBJ2-1; no definite D call. Trimming stripped 1 base from V and 5 bases from J, with 9 bases between. The CDR3 is made up of 14 amino acids. Per the germline V gene, CDR1 is LNHNV and CDR2 is YYDKDF (reference sequence). The CDR3 spells CATSRVVGNNEQFF. In nucleotides, the CDR3 is TGTGCCACCAGCAGAGTAGTCGGTAACAATGAGCAGTTCTTC. The full variable domain, with the rest looked up from reference TRBV15 and TRBJ2-1, is DAMVIQNPRYQVTQFGKPVTLSCSQTLNHNVMYWYQQKSSQAPKLLFHYYDKDFNNEADTPDNFQSRRPNTSFCFLDIRSPGLGDTAMYLCATSRVVGNNEQFFGPGTRLTVL.

The chain joins TRBV5-4 to TRBJ1-1; no firm D call. The V end lost 5 bases, the J end lost 4 bases, and 6 bases lay between the germline ends. Germline CDR1 is SGHNT and CDR2 is YYREEE (reference sequence). This CDR3 spans 11 amino acids. CDR3: CASRRGTEAFF. Written as DNA, the CDR3 is TGTGCCAGCAGGCGGGGCACTGAAGCTTTCTTT.

V gene TRBV14 combines with J gene TRBJ1-6; no reliable D call. From germline, CDR1 is SGHDN and CDR2 FVKESK. V lost 3 bases and J lost 7, with 16 bases in between. The CDR3 contains 16 residues. In DNA form, the CDR3 reads TGTGCCAGCAGCCAGCTAACCTCCCCCCCCAATTCACCCCTCCACTTT. Its translation: CASSQLTSPPNSPLHF.

The V call is TRBV3-1 (or the pseudogene TRBV3-2), the J call TRBJ2-7; D perhaps matches TRBD2 (5 bases). Germline V gene data show CDR1 as LGHDT and CDR2 as YNNKEL (reference sequence). CDR3 length equals 17 residues. V lost 4 bases and J 0 bases, leaving 19 bases between the germline ends. Here the CDR3 reads CASSPLIGGGSSYEQYF. In DNA, the CDR3 is TGTGCCAGCAGCCCTTTAATCGGTGGTGGGAGCTCCTACGAGCAGTACTTC.

The gene calls are TRBV5-6 and TRBJ2-5; D perhaps matches TRBD1 (6 bases). Germline loops: CDR1 SGHDT, CDR2 YYEEEE. The CDR3 has 14 residues. Between the trimmed V and J ends, which lost 1 base and 2 bases, there was a span of 9 bases. The CDR3 region is CASSLRTDQETQYF. DNA of the CDR3: TGTGCCAGCAGCTTGAGGACAGATCAAGAGACCCAGTACTTC.

The chain couples TRBV7-2 to TRBJ2-5; 8 nucleotides match TRBD2. CDR3 length equals 14 residues. Trimming at V came to 1 base and at J to 5 bases, leaving 3 bases not matched to a gene. From germline, CDR1 is SGHTA and CDR2 FQGNSA. The CDR3 is CASSLGPGGETQYF. DNA of the CDR3: TGTGCCAGCAGCTTAGGACCGGGGGGGGAGACCCAGTACTTC.

The chain combines TRBV19 with TRBJ1-1; 7 bases fit TRBD1. The CDR3 loop spans 15 amino acids. Looked up from germline, CDR1 is LNHDA and CDR2 is SQIVND (reference sequence). With 5 bases clipped from V and 0 bases from J, the junction kept 6 bases outside the gene matches. The CDR3 spells CASSEGGTVNTEAFF. In DNA, the CDR3 is TGTGCCAGTAGTGAAGGGGGCACCGTGAACACTGAAGCTTTCTTT.

The genes are TRBV9 and TRBJ2-2; tentative D call: TRBD1 (5 bases). CDR1 is SGDLS, CDR2 YYNGEE, per germline. The CDR3 is 14 amino acids. Deletions cut 0 bases from V and 4 bases from J, with 7 bases between. CDR3 sequence: CASSVEQATGELFF. The CDR3, as DNA: TGTGCCAGCAGCGTAGAACAGGCCACCGGGGAGCTGTTTTTT.

The chain has TRBV2 and TRBJ2-2, with D possibly matching TRBD1 (5 bases). Germline V gives CDR1 SNHLY, CDR2 FYNNEI. The CDR3 extends over 15 amino acids. Trimming removed 8 bases at V and 3 bases at J, with 16 bases between. For the CDR3, the DNA is TGTGCCAGCCGGAGATGGCAGGGCGACACCGGGGAGCTGTTTTTT. This translates into CASRRWQGDTGELFF.

The V call is TRBV11-2, the J call TRBJ2-6; TRBD2 agrees at 10 bases. Germline CDR1 and CDR2: SGHAT and FQNNGV. The CDR3 totals 17 residues. V lost 5 bases and J lost 2; bases outside the gene matches: 6. Written as DNA, the CDR3 is TGTGCCAGCAGCCCCGTTAGCGGGAGGACTGGGGCCAACGTCCTGACTTTC. As protein: CASSPVSGRTGANVLTF. The full variable domain, completed using reference TRBV11-2 and TRBJ2-6, is EAGVAQSPRYKIIEKRQSVAFWCNPISGHATLYWYQQILGQGPKLLIQFQNNGVVDDSQLPKDRFSAERLKGVDSTLKIQPAKLEDSAVYLCASSPVSGRTGANVLTFGAGSRLTVL.

The J gene is TRBJ2-1, the V gene TRBV9, with a weak D call TRBD2 (6 bases). V was cut by 7 bases and J by 13 bases, with 12 bases left in between. The CDR3 totals 10 residues. Germline CDR1 is SGDLS and CDR2 is YYNGEE. This CDR3 reads CASGRGTQFF. As DNA, the CDR3 is TGTGCCAGCGGACGCGGGACCCAGTTCTTC.

The chain recombines TRBV4-3 with TRBJ1-2; D remains unclear. V lost 0 bases to trimming and J lost 4 bases, with 12 bases between them. Looked up from germline, CDR1 is LGHNA and CDR2 is YSLEER. The CDR3 is 15 amino acids. The CDR3 coding sequence is TGCGCCAGCAGCCAAGATTGGGCAGGAAGCTATGGCTACACCTTC. Its translation: CASSQDWAGSYGYTF.

The chain employs TRBV12-3 or TRBV12-4 and TRBJ2-5, with 7 bases fitting TRBD1. The V and J ends lost 5 bases and 5 bases, in that order; junction bases with no gene match: 5. The CDR3 is 13 residues long. This CDR3 is CASSLQGSETQYF. DNA for the CDR3: TGTGCCAGCAGTCTACAGGGGTCCGAGACCCAGTACTTC.

This chain uses TRBV2 with TRBJ2-4; D is possibly TRBD1 (6 bases). The CDR3 length is 10 residues. The V end lost 9 bases, the J end lost 16 bases, and 16 bases lay between the germline ends. Germline V gives CDR1 SNHLY, CDR2 FYNNEI. As DNA, the CDR3 is TGTGCCAGTTACCGGGACACCCATTACTTC. Translation gives CASYRDTHYF.

This clone was seen a few times. This chain uses TRBV7-9 with TRBJ2-4; D may be TRBD2 (6 bases). Trimming removed 1 base at V and 8 bases at J, with 9 bases between. This CDR3 is 13 amino acids long. CDR1 and CDR2 (germline): SEHNR, FQNEAQ (reference sequence). CDR3 residues: CASSLGGVDIQYF. Here the CDR3 DNA reads TGTGCCAGCAGCTTAGGCGGGGTGGACATTCAGTACTTC.

The chain recombines TRBV7-9 with TRBJ1-5; 8 bases map to TRBD1. Germline values: CDR1 SEHNR, CDR2 FQNEAQ (reference sequence). Unmatched junction bases numbered 7, after V lost 0 bases and J lost 6 bases. The CDR3 has 16 residues. CDR3 in DNA: TGTGCCAGCAGCTTAGCGGGGAACAGGGGGTCTCAGCCCCAGCATTTT. It codes for CASSLAGNRGSQPQHF.

The chain combines TRBV18 with TRBJ1-5; a weak D match, TRBD1 (6 bases). Per germline, CDR1 KGHSH and CDR2 LQKENI. There are 15 residues in the CDR3. V was pared by 5 bases and J by 2 bases, with 13 bases between. Written as DNA, the CDR3 is TGTGCCAGCTCAGAACAGGGTGGCGGCAATCAGCCCCAGCATTTT. Translated, it gives CASSEQGGGNQPQHF.

There are many counts of this clone. CDR3: CASSLDRGHGGYTF. In DNA, the CDR3 is TGTGCCAGCAGCCTGGACAGGGGGCATGGTGGCTACACCTTC. The chain is built from TRBV7-9 and TRBJ1-2, with 11 positions matching TRBD1. From germline, CDR1 is SEHNR and CDR2 FQNEAQ (reference sequence). The V gene end was trimmed by 5 bases and the J gene end by 7 bases; junction bases not matched to a gene: 6. The length of the CDR3 is 14 residues.

The chain combines TRBV5-4 with TRBJ1-3; D uncertain. Germline CDR1 and CDR2: SGHNT and YYREEE (reference sequence). The CDR3 is 14 residues long. The V and J ends lost 0 bases and 3 bases respectively, with 7 bases between them. CDR3 in DNA: TGTGCCAGCAGCTTGGATGCAGGTGGAAACACCATATATTTT. This sequence encodes CASSLDAGGNTIYF.